The clone carrying this T cell receptor beta chain turned up a few times. An end of the junction differs from the germline gene, which may be a read error. The sample belongs to a study of cytomegalovirus exposure and HLA in healthy donors. The CDR3 loop spans 12 amino acids. Germline CDR1 SEHNR, CDR2 FQNEAQ (reference sequence). It was with 60 Vbeta and 13 Jbeta primers that the PCR ran. Assay: immunoSEQ multiplex PCR; the TCRdb copy retains only in-frame clones and omits some. The data show fewer than 150,000 clones, roughly 80% seen once. Sequenced input: PBMCs. The rearrangement uses TRBV7-9 and TRBJ2-5; 7 nucleotides agree with TRBD2. This clonotype was obtained from a female donor in good health and CMV-seronegative. CDR3: CSSGAAQETQYF. CDR3 coding DNA: TGTTCCAGCGGGGCAGCCCAAGAGACCCAGTACTTC.